Following are 10 T cell receptor beta chains from one sample sequenced in a study of T cells in Graves' hyperthyroidism and ophthalmopathy. Using RNA transcripts as the source, TCR beta CDR3 regions were amplified. The primer set for the first-round RT-PCR of the TCR CDR3 was HTBI. TCRdb processed the multiplex PCR reads anew with MiXCR; each CDR3 protein has one entry. This sample carries 400,000 or so distinct CDR3 sequences, over 11% of them seen once, and the ten largest clones take around 28%. Sequenced material: blood. The receptors derive from a man aged 50 to 59 with Graves' ophthalmopathy.

This clonotype was counted a few times. The chain recombines TRBV27 with TRBJ1-2, with 7 nucleotides matching TRBD1. CDR3 length: 16 residues. Losses at the gene ends were 0 bases for V and 0 bases for J; bases not matched to a gene: 4. Germline CDR1 MNHEY, CDR2 SMNVEV (reference sequence). The CDR3 spells CASSLSAGTANYGYTF. DNA for the CDR3: TGTGCCAGCAGTTTATCCGCCGGGACAGCTAACTATGGCTACACCTTC.

This clonotype was seen ten or more times. A junction boundary mismatches the germline segment, possibly from a read error. The rearrangement uses TRBV27 and TRBJ1-1; 12 positions match TRBD1. The CDR3 loop spans 19 amino acids. Per the germline V gene, CDR1 is MNHEY and CDR2 is SMNVEV (reference sequence). The CDR3 DNA follows: TGTGCCAGCAGCTTACTCCTATCCGGGACAGGGGGCCCGAACATTGAAGCTTTCTTT. It specifies CASSLLLSGTGGPNIEAFF.

This clonotype appeared many times. V gene TRBV18 combines with J gene TRBJ2-4; no definite D call. Looked up from germline, CDR1 is KGHSH and CDR2 is LQKENI. The CDR3 has 15 amino acids. V was cut by 4 bases and J by 5 bases, with 15 bases left in between. Here the CDR3 DNA reads TGTGCCAGCTCACTTAATACCGTGGACCAAAACATTCAGTACTTC. Protein: CASSLNTVDQNIQYF.

Only a few counts were recorded for this clonotype. The chain couples TRBV20-1 to TRBJ2-7; TRBD1 matches at 12 bases. Losses at the gene ends were 5 bases for V and 5 bases for J; bases not matched to a gene: 16. This CDR3 is 17 amino acids long. Germline CDR1 DFQATT, CDR2 SNEGSKA (reference sequence). The CDR3 loop reads CSAPGTGGVGAVDEQYF. CDR3 DNA sequence: TGCAGTGCTCCCGGGACAGGGGGCGTGGGAGCAGTCGACGAGCAGTACTTC.

The V and J genes are TRBV29-1 and TRBJ2-1; no clear D gene. The germline CDR1 and CDR2 sequences are SQVTM and ANQGSEA. The CDR3 totals 11 residues. Trimming stripped 0 bases from V and 14 bases from J, with 11 bases between. The CDR3 sequence is CSVEEAWAEFF. DNA of the CDR3: TGCAGCGTTGAAGAAGCCTGGGCTGAGTTCTTC.

At least ten counts were recorded for this clonotype. This chain uses TRBV29-1 with TRBJ2-1; D is unclear. Germline CDR1 SQVTM, CDR2 ANQGSEA. The CDR3 is made up of 12 amino acids. Trimming removed 2 bases from V and 3 bases from J, with 5 bases in between. The CDR3 DNA reads as TGCAGCGTTGAACAAGTCTACAATGAGCAGTTCTTC. It specifies CSVEQVYNEQFF.

The sample holds a few counts of this clonotype. The chain is built from TRBV19 and TRBJ1-5; TRBD1 matches at 8 bases. V shed 5 bases, J shed 2 bases, and the junction held 8 bases outside the gene matches. This CDR3 region has 16 residues. Germline CDR1 is LNHDA and CDR2 is SQIVND (reference sequence). Here the CDR3 DNA reads TGTGCCAGTAGTCTCCGGACAGGGTCAGGCAATCAGCCCCAGCATTTT. It encodes CASSLRTGSGNQPQHF. The full variable domain, in which reference TRBV19 and TRBJ1-5 provide the parts outside the CDR3, is DGGITQSPKYLFRKEGQNVTLSCEQNLNHDAMYWYRQDPGQGLRLIYYSQIVNDFQKGDIAEGYSVSREKKESFPLTVTSAQKNPTAFYLCASSLRTGSGNQPQHFGDGTRLSIL.

At least ten counts were recorded for this clonotype. This rearrangement joins TRBV27 to TRBJ2-7, with D possibly TRBD2 on 6 matching bases. CDR3 length equals 12 residues. Germline-derived CDR1 and CDR2 are MNHEY and SMNVEV (reference sequence). Trimming stripped 5 bases from V and 7 bases from J, with 12 bases between. For the CDR3, the DNA is TGTGCCAGCAGTCTCGGAGGGCAGGAGCAGTACTTC. Protein product: CASSLGGQEQYF.

In this sample, this clonotype turned up many times. The chain is built from TRBV30 and TRBJ2-7; D may be TRBD1 (5 bases). Germline V lookup: CDR1 GTSNPN, CDR2 SVGIG (reference sequence). Trimming stripped 2 bases from V and 7 bases from J, with 15 bases between. The CDR3 covers 13 residues. CDR3 DNA: TGTGCCTGGAGTTTGGCAGGGTCTCAAGAGCAGTACTTC. Encoded protein: CAWSLAGSQEQYF. Complete variable domain (other parts from reference TRBV30 and TRBJ2-7): SQTIHQWPATLVQPVGSPLSLECTVEGTSNPNLYWYRQAAGRGLQLLFYSVGIGQISSEVPQNLSASRPQDRQFILSSKKLLLSDSGFYLCAWSLAGSQEQYFGPGTRLTVT.

The chain uses TRBV27 and TRBJ1-4; 7 nucleotides agree with TRBD1. The CDR3 is 15 amino acids. The J segment lost 4 bases and the V segment lost 5 bases, leaving 7 bases of the junction unmatched. Germline lookup yields CDR1 MNHEY and CDR2 SMNVEV (reference sequence). The CDR3 loop is CASSPTGTGNEKLFF. For the CDR3, the DNA is TGTGCCAGCAGTCCGACAGGGACGGGTAATGAAAAACTGTTTTTT.